These T cell receptor beta chains were read from a single sample in a study of OX40 agonist ivuxolimab in advanced cancers. Profiled with immunoSEQ multiplex PCR; TCRdb holds only in-frame clones, not every one. Of fewer than 45,000 clones in the sample, approximately 80% are singletons; the top ten hold approximately 18%. The sequenced sample was CD4+ or CD8+ T cells sorted from blood, obtained in a trial of the OX40 agonist ivuxolimab. The receptors were gathered from an adult with an advanced solid tumor such as melanoma, head and neck, liver or kidney cancer. The CDR3 runs from the conserved cysteine through the conserved F or W. A D gene is named only where the DNA matches it firmly. Size is omitted from some rows. Given values are once, few, many or a class for expanded clones.

>TRBD1|-|TRBV9|TRBJ2-1
TGTGCCAGCAGCGTCTGGACAGGGTACGATGAGCAGTTCTTC
CASSVWTGYDEQFF
>-|-|TRBV5-1|TRBJ1-3
TGCGCCAGCAGCTTGGGTCCGTCAGACTCTGGAAACACCATATATTTT
CASSLGPSDSGNTIYF
>-|-|TRBV9|TRBJ2-7
TGTGCCAGCAGCGTATCGGGCGGGGTCTCCTACGAGCAGTACTTC
CASSVSGGVSYEQYF
>-|-|TRBV15|TRBJ2-5
TGTGCCACCAGCAGACACGGGGAGGCTGAGACCCAGTACTTC
CATSRHGEAETQYF
>-|-|TRBV7-9|TRBJ2-3
TGTGCCAGCAGACTGGAGGGGGCAGATACGCAGTATTTT
CASRLEGADTQYF
>-|-|TRBV6-4|TRBJ2-1
TGTGCCAGCAGTACTGGGCAGGGCTCCTACAATGAGCAGTTCTTC
CASSTGQGSYNEQFF
>TRBD2|few|TRBV9|TRBJ2-1
TGTGCCAGCAGCGGCCCCCACGGGACTAGCGGTAGGAATGAGCAGTTCTTC
CASSGPHGTSGRNEQFF
>TRBD2|-|TRBV4-3|TRBJ2-1
TGCGCCAGTGGACTAGACCCTTACAATGAGCAGTTCTTC
CASGLDPYNEQFF
>TRBD2|-|TRBV28|TRBJ2-5
TGTGCCAGCAGATTCCCGGGACTAGAAGAGACCCAGTACTTC
CASRFPGLEETQYF
>-|once|TRBV5-4|TRBJ2-5
TGTGCCAGCAGCGCAACGTTTGGGAGGTGGGAGACCCAGTACTTC
CASSATFGRWETQYF
>TRBD1|once|TRBV6-5|TRBJ1-1
TGTGCCAGCAGTGCACGACAGGGGGCGAAAACTGAAGCTTTCTTT
CASSARQGAKTEAFF
>TRBD1|-|TRBV10-2|TRBJ2-2
TGCGCCAGCCGGGGCCAGGGGGCTTCACCCTTCCCCCCCACCGGGGAGCTGTTTTTT
CASRGQGASPFPPTGELFF
>TRBD1|-|TRBV30|TRBJ1-1
TGTGCCTGGAGTACAGGGGCGAGGACTGAAGCTTTCTTT
CAWSTGARTEAFF
>-|-|TRBV5-4|TRBJ2-1
TGTGCCAGCAGCTTGGAGGGAACTTACAATGAGCAGTTCTTC
CASSLEGTYNEQFF
>-|-|TRBV19|TRBJ2-5
TGTGCCAGTAGTATCACCCAAGCACTCGGGGAGACCCAGTACTTC
CASSITQALGETQYF
>-|-|TRBV6-1|TRBJ2-5
TGTGCCAGCAGTGACATGGCGGGGTCTGAGACCCAGTACTTC
CASSDMAGSETQYF
>-|-|TRBV12-5|TRBJ2-1
TGTGCTAGTGGTTTGTTGGTAGTCTCTAATGAGCAGTTCTTC
CASGLLVVSNEQFF
>TRBD2|-|TRBV6-4|TRBJ2-1
TGTGCCAGCAGTGACGGACTAGCGGACCACAATGAGCAGTTCTTC
CASSDGLADHNEQFF
>-|-|TRBV6-5|TRBJ1-2
TGTGCCAGCAGTTTCATCCCGGGGGACCCACGCGGCTACACCTTC
CASSFIPGDPRGYTF
>-|-|TRBV7-9|TRBJ2-2
TGTGCCAGCAGCCCCGGCGAGGGAACGAACACCGGGGAGCTGTTTTTT
CASSPGEGTNTGELFF
>-|-|TRBV5-1|TRBJ2-2
TGCGCCAGCAGCTTGGACACCGGGGAGCTGTTTTTT
CASSLDTGELFF
>-|once|TRBV4-1|TRBJ1-1
TGCGCCAGCAGCCAGGATCCGGGAATCCCTGAAGCTTTCTTT
CASSQDPGIPEAFF
>-|-|TRBV28|TRBJ1-1
TGTGCCAGCAGTTCGCCTCCTGAAGCTTTCTTT
CASSSPPEAFF
>TRBD1|-|TRBV7-9|TRBJ2-5
TGTGCCAGCAGCTTACCCCCCGACAGGGGGGAAGAGACCCAGTACTTC
CASSLPPDRGEETQYF
>-|-|TRBV11-3|TRBJ2-7
TGTGCCAGCAGTCGCTTGGGGGCAGGGGGGGACTACGAGCAGTACTTC
CASSRLGAGGDYEQYF